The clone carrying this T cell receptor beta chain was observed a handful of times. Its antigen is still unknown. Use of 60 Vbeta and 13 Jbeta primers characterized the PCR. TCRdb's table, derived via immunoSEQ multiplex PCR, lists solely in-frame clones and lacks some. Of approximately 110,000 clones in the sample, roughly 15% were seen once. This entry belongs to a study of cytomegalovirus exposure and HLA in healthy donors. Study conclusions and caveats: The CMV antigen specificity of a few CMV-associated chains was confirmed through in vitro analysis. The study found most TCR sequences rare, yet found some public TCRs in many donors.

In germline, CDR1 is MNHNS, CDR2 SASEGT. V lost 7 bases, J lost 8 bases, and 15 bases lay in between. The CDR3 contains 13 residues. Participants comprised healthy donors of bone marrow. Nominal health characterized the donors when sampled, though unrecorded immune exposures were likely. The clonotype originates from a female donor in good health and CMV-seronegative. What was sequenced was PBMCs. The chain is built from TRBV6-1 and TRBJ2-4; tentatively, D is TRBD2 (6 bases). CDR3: CASTPSGGDIQYF. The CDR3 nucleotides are TGTGCCAGCACCCCGTCGGGCGGGGACATTCAGTACTTC.